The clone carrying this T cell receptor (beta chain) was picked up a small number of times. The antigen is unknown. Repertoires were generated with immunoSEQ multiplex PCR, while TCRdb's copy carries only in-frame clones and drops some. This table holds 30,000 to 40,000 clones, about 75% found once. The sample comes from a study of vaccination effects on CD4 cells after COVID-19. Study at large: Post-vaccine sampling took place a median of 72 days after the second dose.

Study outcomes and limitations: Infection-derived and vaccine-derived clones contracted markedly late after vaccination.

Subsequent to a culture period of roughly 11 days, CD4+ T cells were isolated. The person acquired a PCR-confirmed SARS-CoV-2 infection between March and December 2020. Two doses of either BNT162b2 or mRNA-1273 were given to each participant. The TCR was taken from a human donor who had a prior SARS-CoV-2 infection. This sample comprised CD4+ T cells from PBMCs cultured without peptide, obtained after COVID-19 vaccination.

The CDR3 region is CASSLDRASGGNEQFF. In nucleotides, the CDR3 is TGTGCCAGCAGCTTAGATCGGGCTAGCGGCGGCAATGAGCAGTTCTTC. The chain employs TRBV11-2 and TRBJ2-1; 7 nucleotides line up with TRBD2. This CDR3 comprises 16 residues. The ends lost 0 bases at V and 6 bases at J; junction bases unmatched: 8. Germline V gives CDR1 SGHAT, CDR2 FQNNGV.